This passage covers 17 T cell receptor beta chains from one sample sequenced in a study of T cell clonality in common variable immunodeficiency. What these receptors recognize is not known. Study-level results: Common variable immunodeficiency TCR beta sequences reportedly had fewer deletions and N-nucleotide insertions.

Profiled with immunoSEQ multiplex PCR; TCRdb holds only in-frame clones, not every one. The sample yields roughly 29,000 clones, without any singletons. Specimen: peripheral blood mononuclear cells. The receptors come from a human donor with common variable immunodeficiency.

This clone was seen a handful of times. The CDR3 end lies 3 residues beyond the end of the read and is filled in from the germline J gene. J is TRBJ2-2 and V is TRBV18, with 8 nucleotides matching TRBD1. This CDR3 has 19 amino acids. The V gene end was trimmed by 3 bases and the J gene end by 3 bases; junction bases not matched to a gene: 15. Germline V lookup: CDR1 KGHSH, CDR2 LQKENI. The CDR3 bases that were read are TGTGCCAGCTCACCGGAGGACAGGGCCACCTCAAAGGACACCGGGGAG. It specifies CASSPEDRATSKDTGE. The complete CDR3 sequence is CASSPEDRATSKDTGELFF.

This clone was seen many times. The read terminates 3 residues ahead of where the CDR3 ends, so the germline J gene completes it. The chain combines TRBV29-1 with TRBJ1-1; 7 bases match TRBD1. J was trimmed by 1 base and V by 1 base; bases with no gene match: 3. The CDR3 length is 14 residues. Germline lookup yields CDR1 SQVTM and CDR2 ANQGSEA. CDR3 region: CSVEVGTANTEAFF. CDR3 DNA, as far as it was read: TGCAGCGTTGAAGTCGGGACAGCGAACACTGAA.

This clone showed up many times. The read falls 3 residues short of the CDR3 end, and the missing part is taken from the germline J gene. The chain recombines TRBV5-1 with TRBJ2-7; D gene ambiguous. The CDR3 has 14 amino acids. The germline gives CDR1 SGHRS, CDR2 YFSETQ. Trimming shortened V by 0 bases and J by 5 bases, and 12 bases separated the two germline ends. CDR3 region: CASSLVGSLDEQYF. CDR3 bases read: TGCGCCAGCAGCTTGGTTGGCAGTCTCGACGAG. The entire variable domain, with the rest obtained from reference TRBV5-1 and TRBJ2-7, is as follows: KAGVTQTPRYLIKTRGQQVTLSCSPISGHRSVSWYQQTPGQGLQFLFEYFSETQRNKGNFPGRFSGRQFSNSRSEMNVSTLELGDSALYLCASSLVGSLDEQYFGPGTRLTVT.

This clone was recorded many times. The missing CDR3 end, 3 residues past where the read stops, is filled in from the germline J gene. The V gene is TRBV2, the J gene TRBJ2-3, with TRBD2 matching 10 bases. V lost 6 bases to trimming and J lost 6 bases; unmatched junction nucleotides: 12. The CDR3 runs 16 residues. The germline V gene encodes CDR1 SNHLY and CDR2 FYNNEI. CDR3 DNA, as far as it was read: TGTGCCAGCAGCCGTGGACTAGCGGTAGAGGTGGATACG. Translated, it gives CASSRGLAVEVDT. Given in full, the CDR3 is CASSRGLAVEVDTQYF. The complete variable domain, with remaining parts taken from reference TRBV2 and TRBJ2-3, reads EPEVTQTPSHQVTQMGQEVILRCVPISNHLYFYWYRQILGQKVEFLVSFYNNEISEKSEIFDDQFSVERPDGSNFTLKIRSTKLEDSAMYFCASSRGLAVEVDTQYFGPGTRLTVL.

This clone was seen ten or more times. The CDR3 loop reads CASSKQGYEQFF. CDR3 bases read: TGCGCCAGCAGCAAGCAGGGTTATGAG. This rearrangement joins TRBV4-1 to TRBJ2-1, with TRBD1 as a possible D gene (5 bases). The DNA ends 3 residues before the CDR3 does, and the rest of the CDR3 is filled in from the germline J gene. Trimming removed 5 bases at V and 8 bases at J, with 10 bases between. The V gene's germline CDR1 is MGHRA and CDR2 YSYEKL. The CDR3 runs to 12 residues.

Comment on this clone: The read ends 3 residues shy of where the CDR3 ends; the end is completed using the germline J gene. The chain employs TRBV29-1 and TRBJ1-2, with D maybe TRBD1 (5 bases). The CDR3 is 14 residues long. CDR1 SQVTM and CDR2 ANQGSEA come from the germline V gene. V gave up 4 bases and J gave up 5 bases, with 17 bases separating them. The CDR3: CSVGGKGEEYGYTF. CDR3 DNA, as far as it was read: TGCAGCGTTGGAGGAAAAGGGGAGGAATATGGC.

Comments on this clone: Coverage ceases 3 residues before the CDR3 finishes, and the germline J gene fills in the end. The chain couples TRBV11-1 to TRBJ2-3, with TRBD1 identical over 9 bases. The V gene's germline CDR1 is SGHAT and CDR2 FQDESV (reference sequence). This CDR3 is 15 amino acids long. The ends lost 5 bases at V and 3 bases at J; junction bases unmatched: 6. CDR3 region: CASSLGQGGTDTQYF. The covered CDR3 bases are TGTGCCAGCAGCCTGGGACAGGGTGGTACAGATACG.

This clone came up a few times. The read finishes 3 residues shy of the CDR3 end, and the germline J gene is used to complete it. The V gene is TRBV7-2, the J gene TRBJ1-4, with D perhaps TRBD1 (5 bases). Trimming pared 3 bases from V and 6 bases from J, leaving 14 bases between. The V gene's germline CDR1 is SGHTA and CDR2 FQGNSA. This CDR3 is built from 15 residues. The sequenced CDR3 bases are TGTGCCAGCAGCTTGTATCCGGGGGTAGATGAAAAA. Translated: CASSLYPGVDEK. The whole CDR3 sequence reads CASSLYPGVDEKLFF.

Worth noting for this clone: The sequence runs out 3 residues before the end of the CDR3; the remainder is reconstructed from the germline J gene. The V and J genes are TRBV2 and TRBJ1-4; D not resolved. Germline V gene data show CDR1 as SNHLY and CDR2 as FYNNEI. CDR3 length: 13 amino acids. This chain's CDR3 is CASSVVQARGLFF. Partial CDR3 DNA: TGTGCCAGCAGTGTGGTTCAGGCCCGTGGA.

This clone was seen a handful of times. The read is 3 residues too short to cover the CDR3 end, so that end is filled in from the germline J gene. This same CDR3 is encoded by further DNA sequences in the sample. The chain recombines TRBV18 with TRBJ2-7; D might be TRBD1 or TRBD2, each matching 7 bases. The CDR3 is 14 amino acids. Trimming removed 6 bases at V and 2 bases at J, with 14 bases between. The germline CDR1 and CDR2 sequences are KGHSH and LQKENI. CDR3 DNA (partial): TGTGCCAGCTCCCCGACAGGGAGGGCCTACGAG. Its translation is CASSPTGRAYE. The entire CDR3 is CASSPTGRAYEQYF.

Ten or more counts support this clone. The read ends 3 residues early relative to the CDR3; the germline J gene fills the gap. J is TRBJ2-1 and V is TRBV5-4; 8 bases agree with TRBD2. Germline values: CDR1 SGHNT, CDR2 YYREEE (reference sequence). CDR3 length: 14 amino acids. The ends lost 5 bases at V and 4 bases at J; junction bases unmatched: 5. CDR3 sequence reads: CASRVGTSYNEQFF. The covered CDR3 bases are TGTGCCAGCAGGGTTGGGACTAGTTACAATGAG.

Ten or more counts support this clone. The read halts 3 residues ahead of the CDR3 end, with the missing end drawn from the germline J gene. The rearrangement joins TRBV28 to TRBJ1-3, with 8 bases matching TRBD1. The CDR3 runs 15 residues. CDR1 is MDHEN, CDR2 SYDVKM, per germline. With 7 bases clipped from V and 2 bases from J, the junction kept 7 bases outside the gene matches. The CDR3 region is CASTEQGATGNTIYF. The part of the CDR3 DNA that was read is TGTGCCAGCACCGAGCAGGGGGCCACTGGAAACACC. Together with reference TRBV28 and TRBJ1-3, the CDR3 gives the full variable domain: DVKVTQSSRYLVKRTGEKVFLECVQDMDHENMFWYRQDPGLGLRLIYFSYDVKMKEKGDIPEGYSVSREKKERFSLILESASTNQTSMYLCASTEQGATGNTIYFGEGSWLTVV.

As concerns this clone: The read ends 3 residues shy of where the CDR3 ends; the end is completed using the germline J gene. The V call is TRBV10-2, the J call TRBJ2-7, with 9 bases that match TRBD2. Per germline, CDR1 WSHSY and CDR2 SAAADI. J was trimmed by 4 bases and V by 4 bases; bases with no gene match: 11. The CDR3 contains 16 residues. The CDR3 spells CASSGPRVAGVYEQYF. Partial CDR3 DNA: TGCGCCAGCAGTGGCCCCAGGGTAGCGGGAGTTTACGAG.

Worth noting for this clone: The sequenced fragment ends 3 residues before the CDR3 boundary, so the rest is inferred from the germline J gene. This chain joins TRBV20-1 and TRBJ2-7, with 7 bases matching TRBD2. The CDR3 runs 12 residues. Trimming removed 5 bases from V and 0 bases from J; junction bases left unmatched: 1. Germline loops: CDR1 DFQATT, CDR2 SNEGSKA (reference sequence). CDR3 bases read: TGCAGTGCTGAGCGGGGCTCCTACGAG. Translating it yields CSAERGSYE. Given in full, the CDR3 is CSAERGSYEQYF.

This clone was seen at least ten times. Read coverage stops 3 residues before the CDR3 terminus; the germline J gene supplies the remainder. The V call is TRBV5-4, the J call TRBJ2-2; tentatively, D is TRBD1 (6 bases). Germline V gene sequence: CDR1 SGHNT, CDR2 YYREEE (reference sequence). Trimming pared 4 bases from V and 2 bases from J, leaving 12 bases between. The CDR3 is made up of 15 amino acids. CDR3 residues: CASSDGTFNTGELFF. The CDR3 bases that were read are TGTGCCAGCAGCGACGGGACATTTAACACCGGGGAG.

A remark on this clone: The read falls 3 residues short of the CDR3 end, and the missing part is taken from the germline J gene. The chain employs TRBV19 and TRBJ2-3; TRBD2 matches 14 bases. CDR1 and CDR2 (germline): LNHDA, SQIVND (reference sequence). CDR3 size: 17 residues. V trimming: 2 bases; J trimming: 2 bases; junction bases outside the gene matches: 3. CDR3 DNA, as far as it was read: TGTGCCAGTAGTATAAGGGGACTAGCGGGAGCCACAGATACG. Translating gives CASSIRGLAGATDT. The full CDR3 protein reads CASSIRGLAGATDTQYF.

This clone has more than one count but fewer than ten. The read halts 3 residues ahead of the CDR3 end, with the missing end drawn from the germline J gene. The rearrangement joins TRBV2 to TRBJ2-2, with TRBD1 as a possible D gene (5 bases). Trimming removed 5 bases from V and 0 bases from J, with 10 bases in between. In germline, CDR1 is SNHLY, CDR2 FYNNEI. The CDR3 runs to 15 residues. The DNA read from the CDR3 is TGTGCCAGCAGTAACAGGTTCGCGAACACCGGGGAG. Translated, it gives CASSNRFANTGE. The full CDR3 reads CASSNRFANTGELFF.